Included here is one T cell receptor (beta chain) sequence, with context. What antigen it recognizes has not been identified. The input lacks base qualities; no much larger clone sits a single base away. The record originates from a study of neurological immune-mediated disorders (dated by TCRdb to between 2019 and 2020). With regard to the full study: Peripheral blood TCR-beta repertoires from HTLV-I-associated myelopathy (HAM/TSP) patients, multiple sclerosis patients and healthy controls were compared by UMI-based sequencing. Longitudinal samples, technical triplicates and paired sorted CD4+ and CD8+ T-cell subsets, alongside PBMC samples, were included among the roughly 100 TCR-beta libraries. The cohort included approximately 68 subjects: some 14 with HAM/TSP, approximately 34 with multiple sclerosis, and roughly 20 healthy controls. General findings and caveats noted by the study authors: No identical CDR3 amino acid sequences were shared among expanded clones across subjects, suggesting private TCR-beta repertoires in all groups. TCR clonal expansion was highest in HAM/TSP patients and lowest in MS patients, with MS patients falling below even healthy controls.

cDNA was synthesized by template-switch 5'RACE using a primer carrying a 10-nucleotide random unique molecular identifier by which each TCR transcript was tagged. Over 180 million TCR-beta sequences, covering 15-18 subjects, were produced in each sequencing run. Total RNA was extracted with the RNeasy kit. The KAPA Real-time Library Amplification kit was used to amplify TCR-beta VDJ regions with primers targeting the TCR constant region and the 5'RACE anchor. Sample indexes and Illumina adaptors were added in a first PCR, after which library yield was increased in a second PCR. After Ampure bead purification, the TCR product of roughly 650 bp was size-selected on a 2% E-gel SizeSelection system. Library quality was checked on a Bioanalyzer, concentration was measured with Qubit, and libraries were quantified with the Kapa Library Quantification kit before pooling. Paired-end 2 x 150 bp sequencing of the libraries was performed on an Illumina HiSeq 2500. To increase sequence diversity, roughly 24-32% phiX was spiked into each library pool. Per the source publication's procedure: The quality-filtered reads were processed with the UMI-based MiGEC pipeline, whose error correction step removed more than 85% of the raw TCR sequences. VDJ genes were aligned to IMGT germline references, and clonotypes were defined by unique CDR3 amino acid sequence plus V-J genes. Clonal expansion, Shannon diversity and CDR3 relatedness were evaluated with VDJtools (CalcPairwiseDistances, ClusterSamples), while phylogenetic trees were built in CLCbio workbench. A clone was classed as expanded if it had 8 or more unique UMIs, a cutoff based on coefficient-of-variation modelling across technical triplicates. TCRdb trimmed the raw reads at Q25, called clones with MiXCR and kept productive beta chains. Rows matching on CDR3 protein sequence are summarized as one entry with the most common DNA and genes. Here the V and J calls rest on TCRdb's processing, not on the authors' analysis. This sample is represented by roughly 28,000 distinct CDR3 sequences; 10% to 15% of them were singletons. The ten largest clonotypes hold less than 9.5% of the sample.

The healthy controls were volunteers from a blood bank in Maryland, USA. Unsorted PBMC libraries were generated from 2 million PBMCs stored in RNAlater at -80 °C until RNA extraction. PBMCs were separated from peripheral blood using Ficoll-Hypaque density gradient centrifugation and then cryopreserved in liquid nitrogen. The CDR3 numbers 14 residues from cysteine through phenylalanine. Only CDR3 DNA is held: 42 bases, read in frame from base 1. V and J are trimmed by 5 bases and 4 bases, and the gene matches miss 5 bases of the junction. The TCR was taken from a man in his 60s in good health. The chain is assembled from TRBV12-3 or TRBV12-4 and TRBJ1-5, and 7 bases in between align with TRBD1. Sequencing used PBMCs. At the DNA level, the sequence is TGTGCCAGCAGTAGGGGACAGTCTAATCAGCCCCAGCATTTT. Protein translation: CASSRGQSNQPQHF.